This T cell receptor (beta chain) originates from a study of cytomegalovirus exposure and HLA in healthy donors (dated by TCRdb to about 2017). A note on the overall study: An earlier analysis of 587 of the donors reported 250 to 300 Gb of sequence data and 117 million unique TCR beta sequences obtained from around 180 million T cells. In the later analysis, no new phenotypic data were used to find candidate immune exposures; instead, reliance was placed on TCR beta sequences and their occurrence across donors. Every discovery cohort repertoire had been produced on one sequencing platform. High-throughput TCR immunosequencing, statistical association of individual TCRs with disease status, and machine learning were combined to predict cytomegalovirus infection status. The study used immunosequencing to profile the T cell repertoires of 670 or so subjects and linked those repertoires to cytomegalovirus serostatus. To study patterns of TCR occurrence, a later analysis re-analyzed previously published TCR beta repertoires from just over 650 donors and added high-resolution HLA genotyping. A handful of DR-DQ haplotypes were treated as single units for association and clustering because of strong linkage in the cohort. The study aimed to test whether cataloging public T cell receptors could reveal signatures of past pathogen exposure. Besides the first cohort of about 730 subjects, a separate validation cohort made up of 95 to 150 different subjects was used. Alongside the repertoire data, information on donor age, sex, ethnicity and CMV serostatus was compiled. HLA typing covered class I and class II loci at four-digit resolution. An early release that covered about 640 HLA-typed donors contained approximately 300 gigabases of sequencing data and around 80 million unique TCR sequences. An earlier analysis of around 640 of the donors used high-throughput TCR beta sequencing to judge whether each TCR beta V gene segment behaved as functional or pseudogenic. Typing coverage varied by locus: roughly 629-630 donors for A, B, C, DRB1 and DQB1; roughly 500 for DQA1; more than 600 for DPA1; 400 to 480 for DPB1. Of the roughly 410 genotyped donors, 81% were placed in the genetic ancestry cluster associated with self-reported Caucasian donors. In a later genetic analysis, genome-wide SNP genotypes for about 65% of the 666 donors were used, and that subset was treated as a discovery cohort. On average, about 240,000 unique TCR beta nucleotide sequences were sequenced per donor among 300 to 500 genotyped donors of the cohort, with 15% to 20% of those sequences being non-productive.

Turning to this clone: Its binding antigen is unknown. Per-nucleotide qualities are absent, and no much larger clonotype sits a single base away.

Beyond this particular receptor, the publication reports: Specific HLA alleles were associated with about 17,000 TCR beta sequences at a false discovery rate of 0.05 in a later analysis. A group of highly shared sequence variants was considered likely to be a technical artifact of the sequencing pipeline. Some IMGT-functional V segments, including TRBV6-2 and TRBV6-3, could not be distinguished by the 87-base-pair reads and were therefore excluded. CMV serostatus was the only immune exposure information available for the cohort. The presence/absence analyses assumed that sequencing depth was roughly uniform across donors, and that assumption may not be true. A further reported finding was that TCR beta sequences accurately predicted the HLA-A and HLA-B alleles for most subjects in the first cohort. A later genetic analysis reported fewer N-insertions in productive TCRs among donors in an Asian-associated ancestry cluster than the roughly 670-donor mean. Because HLA typing was unavailable for some donors at each locus, only the typed subset was used in association tests. A later analysis found that HLA-associated TCR beta chains were more clonally expanded and had lower generation probabilities than equally common non-associated chains. According to the authors, the approach could potentially be generalized to other disease states and immunological phenotypes. While some public TCRs were present in many individuals, most TCR sequences turned up only very rarely across donors. A later genetic analysis associated a missense DCLRE1C variant with V-gene and J-gene trimming of TCR beta chains, and an independent cohort replicated the association. Because counts were too low, seventeen rarely observed V segments, including chromosome 9 orphons, were excluded from the earlier analysis of 587 of the donors. In vitro tests confirmed that a few of the cytomegalovirus-associated TCR beta chains recognize cytomegalovirus antigens. According to a later analysis, parvovirus B19, influenza, CMV and Epstein-Barr virus appeared linked to several top co-occurrence clusters. Only TCR beta chains were sequenced in this cohort, and the absence of alpha or paired-chain data limited detectable features. In both the original and validation cohorts, the classifier was reported to diagnose cytomegalovirus status with high specificity and sensitivity. Broadly in line with IMGT annotations, most TCR beta V segments showed up in productive rearrangements about 90% or about 30% of the time in an earlier analysis of 450 to 600 of the donors. According to a later analysis, TCR association rates differed among HLA loci, with DRB1 alleles showing the most associated TCRs and HLA-C alleles showing the fewest. Linkage disequilibrium might explain the correlated functional status among segregating V segments, but an unknown experimental factor could not be excluded. Most CMV-associated TCR beta chains appeared to be HLA-restricted in a later analysis, and the HLA associations seemed to be driven largely by CMV exposure. When HLA alleles, especially DR and DQ, strongly co-occurred, attributing TCR associations to individual alleles was difficult. The study gave a list of more than 150 TCR beta chains associated with cytomegalovirus.

Libraries were built with the immunoSEQ multiplex PCR assay. A mixture of 60 forward primers for TCR Vbeta segments and 13 reverse primers for TCR Jbeta segments was used in the multiplex PCR. Amplification of the CDR3 region of rearranged TCR beta genes was performed with a multiplex PCR assay on genomic DNA. Amplified TCR beta libraries were sequenced as 87-base-pair reads on the Illumina HiSeq System. The paper's data handling went like this. Across the 670 or so repertoires, a later analysis counted approximately 83 million unique TCR beta chains, about 10 million of which were shared by at least two donors. Raw reads were error-corrected and collapsed into unique sequences with a nearest-neighbor algorithm that merged closely related sequences to remove PCR and sequencing errors. Alignment of CDR3 sequences to IMGT reference sequences was used to assign V, D and J gene segments. For a sequence to be retained, a match of at least six nucleotides to both a V gene segment and a J gene segment was required. Rearrangements were classified as productive when the CDR3 lacked stop codons and remained in frame with V and J, and all other rearrangements were classified as non-productive. Following IMGT convention, CDR3 was defined as the stretch from the second conserved V-encoded cysteine to the conserved J-encoded phenylalanine. The earlier analysis of some 540 of the donors excluded any sequence lacking an unambiguous match to a single V gene segment. An earlier analysis of several hundred of the donors classified V segments as functional when productive rearrangements were above 56.7% and as segregating when the standard deviation between donors was above 5%. A statistical classification framework was developed to diagnose cytomegalovirus status using the catalog of TCR beta chain sequences. A later analysis assigned V and J genes by comparing TCR nucleotide sequences with IMGT/GENE-DB human TR gene sequences. The TCRdist pipeline was used in a later analysis to assign CDR3 sequences and most-parsimonious VDJ recombination scenarios. In a later analysis, each TCR beta chain was defined by its CDR3 amino acid sequence together with its V-gene family, and reads without a unique V-gene family were excluded. To address suspected cross-contamination and a sequencing artifact, a later analysis removed a few hundred highly shared, low-generation-probability nucleotide sequences. In a later analysis, a clonal expansion index was calculated for each public chain from normalized within-repertoire ranks of inferred template counts. A later analysis computed generation probabilities with a VDJ recombination model fitted to out-of-frame rearrangements, and checked the results against IGoR. In a later analysis, hypergeometric tests were used to score TCR-TCR, TCR-HLA and TCR-CMV co-occurrence, with a repertoire-size bias correction applied to TCR pairs. False discovery rates were estimated in a later analysis by permuting HLA or CMV assignments 20 times. In a later analysis, co-occurring TCRs were grouped using DBSCAN, with TCRdist sequence similarity added in when clustering inside HLA-allele-positive subsets. For co-occurrence clustering, repertoires with fewer than 30,000 or more than 120,000 public chains were excluded, along with five or six repertoires with anomalous nucleotide sharing. TCRdb's version of the immuneACCESS table is confined to in-frame rearrangements and falls short of the full clone set. An unresolved V gene accounts for under half of the shortfall where checked; the remainder is of unknown origin. From that table come the V and J calls and clone size; the DNA was used to work out D and trimming. In all, the sample holds over 130,000 clones, and roughly 80% of those were seen once. The ten biggest clones cover approximately 3.7% of the sample.

V sheds 6 bases and J sheds 1 base, leaving 16 bases between their ends. The CDR3 covers 16 residues, taking in both the cysteine and the phenylalanine. Only the CDR3 DNA stays, 48 bases, in frame from base 1. The germline V gene (reference sequence) yields LNHDA for CDR1 and SQIVND for CDR2. In total, over 600 healthy bone marrow donors made up the cohort. Cohort members were all nominally healthy when sampled, although unrecorded immune exposures were likely present. CMV serostatus was recorded as positive for 250 to 300 and negative for about half of the 666 cohort members, whereas no CMV serostatus was recorded for the donor in question. Each donor provided a peripheral blood sample, and peripheral blood mononuclear cells were used for TCR beta sequencing. Genomic DNA extraction from the blood cell samples was performed with the Qiagen DNeasy Blood Extraction Kit.

Sequenced: PBMCs. The chain is assembled from TRBV19 and TRBJ1-3; the D gene identity is not certain. The sequence was obtained from a human donor in good health. The CDR3 region: CASSENRPPSGNTIYF. The nucleotides read TGTGCCAGTAGCGAGAACCGCCCTCCGTCTGGAAACACCATATATTTT.